This entry is about one T cell receptor beta chain. The antigen remains unidentified. This entry comes from a study of response to subunit inactivated influenza vaccine. Study-level findings and limits: Authors suggested that a seasonal influenza vaccination recruits few new T cells each time.

The CDR3 sequence is 14 residues long. Germline V CDR1 and CDR2: MNHNS, SASEGT. Trimming shortened V by 5 bases and J by 6 bases, and 16 bases separated the two germline ends. TCRdb analysed the RT-PCR reads with MiXCR anew, one entry per CDR3 protein. The sample has 800,000 or so distinct CDR3 sequences, about 20% seen once; the top ten hold roughly 10%. The material sequenced was PBMCs from blood, taken around 5 days after vaccination. This TCR came from a man between 45 and 60 years old who received an inactivated influenza vaccine. The chain recombines TRBV6-1 with TRBJ1-1, with D possibly matching TRBD1 (6 bases). The CDR3, as DNA: TGTGCCAGCAGTACAGGGATTGTAGTCGCTGAAGCTTTCTTT. Protein product: CASSTGIVVAEAFF.